The next 26 T cell receptor beta chains were all read from a single sample in a study of radiation and T cells in renal cell carcinoma. Repertoires were generated with immunoSEQ multiplex PCR, while TCRdb's copy carries only in-frame clones and drops some. The data contain approximately 120,000 clones, approximately 80% of them singletons. As for time point: baseline pretreatment blood. The sample's treatment: 15 Gy SBRT to primary tumor, nephrectomy 4 weeks later. The sample in question was blood, obtained from a patient whose treatment included radiotherapy and nephrectomy. These receptors were collected from a woman aged 60 to 75 with renal cell carcinoma.

The chain joins TRBV4-1 to TRBJ1-4, with D perhaps TRBD1 (6 bases). Per germline, CDR1 MGHRA and CDR2 YSYEKL. V was clipped by 1 base and J by 16 bases, with 22 bases between them. This CDR3 contains 15 residues. The CDR3 sequence: CASSQVGGREGFPFF. In DNA form, the CDR3 reads TGCGCCAGCAGCCAAGTCGGGGGGCGGGAAGGGTTCCCGTTTTTT.

Comments on this clone: This same CDR3 is encoded by further DNA sequences in the sample. The chain couples TRBV2 to TRBJ2-7; perhaps TRBD1 as D (6 bases). V was clipped by 5 bases and J by 3 bases, with 11 bases between them. Germline CDR1 SNHLY, CDR2 FYNNEI. The CDR3 sequence is 13 residues long. CDR3: CASSRQGSYEQYF. The CDR3, as DNA: TGTGCCAGCAGTCGGCAGGGGAGCTACGAGCAGTACTTC.

The chain employs TRBV5-6 and TRBJ2-7; D perhaps matches TRBD1 (6 bases). Trimming removed 4 bases from V and 3 bases from J, with 11 bases in between. This CDR3 contains 13 residues. CDR1 and CDR2 (germline): SGHDT, YYEEEE. DNA for the CDR3: TGTGCCAGCAGCAACGGACAGCGCTACGAGCAGTACTTC. Translated: CASSNGQRYEQYF.

In its sample, this clone was seen once. V gene TRBV10-1 combines with J gene TRBJ2-7; D is possibly TRBD1 or TRBD2 (5 bases each). The CDR3 contains 13 residues. V lost 5 bases, J lost 2 bases, and 10 bases lay in between. In germline, CDR1 is WNHNN, CDR2 SYGVQD (reference sequence). DNA of the CDR3: TGCGCCAGCAGTTGCCGGGGCCCCTACGAGCAGTACTTC. This translates into CASSCRGPYEQYF.

The gene calls are TRBV4-1 and TRBJ2-7; possible D gene TRBD1, 5 bases. Trimming stripped 3 bases from V and 2 bases from J, with 17 bases between. The germline CDR1 and CDR2 sequences are MGHRA and YSYEKL. The CDR3 runs to 16 residues. Here the CDR3 reads CASSQTSRRGTYEQYF. For the CDR3, the DNA is TGCGCCAGCAGCCAGACCTCCCGTAGGGGTACCTACGAGCAGTACTTC.

The chain carries TRBV6-5 and TRBJ1-2; D is unclear. Germline CDR1 reads MNHEY; CDR2 reads SVGAGI. This CDR3 comprises 14 residues. V lost 0 bases to trimming and J lost 5 bases, with 10 bases between them. The DNA for the CDR3 is TGTGCCAGCAGTTACTCCCCCTCAGCATATGGCTACACCTTC. This encodes CASSYSPSAYGYTF.

This clone was detected once. The CDR3 DNA reads TGTGCCAGCAGGCGTACAGGGGGCACTGAAGCTTTCTTT. It specifies CASRRTGGTEAFF. The chain links TRBV27 to TRBJ1-1; TRBD1 agrees at 8 bases. Germline CDR1 and CDR2: MNHEY and SMNVEV (reference sequence). J lost 4 bases, V lost 6 bases, and 4 bases had no gene match. The CDR3 is made up of 13 amino acids.

This chain joins TRBV14 and TRBJ1-6; unclear D gene. The germline V gene encodes CDR1 SGHDN and CDR2 FVKESK. The CDR3 is 14 residues long. V lost 1 base to trimming and J lost 9 bases, with 10 bases between them. The CDR3 DNA follows: TGTGCCAGCAGCCAAGGGAGAGACCTTTCACCCCTCCACTTT. Its protein is CASSQGRDLSPLHF.

The chain has TRBV9 and TRBJ2-7; D is perhaps TRBD1 (6 bases). Trimming pared 2 bases from V and 5 bases from J, leaving 26 bases between. This CDR3 spans 18 amino acids. The V gene's germline CDR1 is SGDLS and CDR2 YYNGEE. CDR3 residues: CASSVPGDRDIDPDEQYF. Written as DNA, the CDR3 is TGTGCCAGCAGCGTCCCCGGGGACCGGGACATCGATCCTGACGAGCAGTACTTC.

This chain links TRBV19 with TRBJ1-4; D gene ambiguous. This CDR3 is built from 15 residues. Looked up from germline, CDR1 is LNHDA and CDR2 is SQIVND (reference sequence). With 3 bases removed from V and 0 bases from J, the gap between germline ends came to 8 bases. The CDR3 DNA reads TGTGCCAGTAGTATCGGGCGGTCAACTAATGAAAAACTGTTTTTT. This codes for CASSIGRSTNEKLFF. Filled out from reference TRBV19 and TRBJ1-4, the complete variable domain reads DGGITQSPKYLFRKEGQNVTLSCEQNLNHDAMYWYRQDPGQGLRLIYYSQIVNDFQKGDIAEGYSVSREKKESFPLTVTSAQKNPTAFYLCASSIGRSTNEKLFFGSGTQLSVL.

V gene TRBV13 combines with J gene TRBJ2-1; D remains ambiguous. Germline CDR1 reads PRHDT; CDR2 reads FYEKMQ (reference sequence). V lost 1 base and J lost 6, with 10 bases in between. The CDR3 is 14 amino acids. The DNA for the CDR3 is TGTGCCAGCAGCTTAGATTCGGAACTCAATGAGCAGTTCTTC. Its protein product is CASSLDSELNEQFF.

This clone was detected once. The V and J genes are TRBV6-6 and TRBJ1-1, with unresolved D. V lost 1 base to trimming and J lost 4 bases, with 7 bases between them. Per germline, CDR1 MNHNY and CDR2 SVGAGI (reference sequence). The CDR3 has 13 amino acids. CDR3 sequence reads: CASSYWESTEAFF. The CDR3 DNA reads TGTGCCAGCAGTTACTGGGAAAGCACTGAAGCTTTCTTT.

The V call is TRBV7-9, the J call TRBJ2-2; possible D gene TRBD1, 6 bases. Per germline, CDR1 SEHNR and CDR2 FQNEAQ (reference sequence). Trimming removed 5 bases at V and 0 bases at J, with 13 bases between. This CDR3 has 16 residues. The CDR3 DNA reads as TGTGCCAGCAGCCACCCCAGGGGCCCGAACACCGGGGAGCTGTTTTTT. This gives the protein CASSHPRGPNTGELFF. Drawing the rest from reference TRBV7-9 and TRBJ2-2, the complete variable domain is DTGVSQNPRHKITKRGQNVTFRCDPISEHNRLYWYRQTLGQGPEFLTYFQNEAQLEKSRLLSDRFSAERPKGSFSTLEIQRTEQGDSAMYLCASSHPRGPNTGELFFGEGSRLTVL.

Points on this clone: Mismatch with germline at one junction end may stem from a read error. Other nucleotide sequences in the sample specify the same CDR3. V gene TRBV5-3 combines with J gene TRBJ1-1, with TRBD1 as a possible D gene (6 bases). TRBV5-3 is placed among ORFs of uncertain function. The length of the CDR3 is 15 residues. The CDR3 protein is CARNPNRQESIEAFF. CDR3 sequence (DNA): TGCGCCAGAAATCCTAACAGACAGGAATCTATTGAAGCTTTCTTT.

The V gene is TRBV19, the J gene TRBJ2-7; D ambiguous. The V end lost 6 bases, the J end lost 5 bases, and 8 bases lay between the germline ends. Germline lookup yields CDR1 LNHDA and CDR2 SQIVND (reference sequence). This CDR3 is 11 amino acids long. The CDR3 protein is CASRNSDEQYF. The CDR3 DNA follows: TGTGCCAGTAGGAACAGCGACGAGCAGTACTTC. Together with reference TRBV19 and TRBJ2-7, the CDR3 gives the full variable domain: DGGITQSPKYLFRKEGQNVTLSCEQNLNHDAMYWYRQDPGQGLRLIYYSQIVNDFQKGDIAEGYSVSREKKESFPLTVTSAQKNPTAFYLCASRNSDEQYFGPGTRLTVT.

The chain uses TRBV4-1 and TRBJ1-1; no clear D gene. The CDR3 is made up of 16 amino acids. Germline lookup yields CDR1 MGHRA and CDR2 YSYEKL. V was cut by 1 base and J by 0 bases, with 12 bases left in between. The CDR3 is CASSQAIGQMNTEAFF. CDR3 nucleotides: TGCGCCAGCAGCCAAGCAATTGGGCAGATGAACACTGAAGCTTTCTTT.

Notes on this clone: Other DNA sequences of this sample code for an identical CDR3. V is TRBV20-1 and J is TRBJ1-2; D ambiguous. The CDR3 is made up of 10 amino acids. Trimming shortened V by 7 bases and J by 6 bases, and 9 bases separated the two germline ends. In germline, CDR1 is DFQATT, CDR2 SNEGSKA (reference sequence). The CDR3 loop is CSVSPDGYTF. The CDR3 nucleotides are TGCAGTGTGTCCCCGGATGGCTACACCTTC.

The CDR3 DNA is TGCGCCAGCAGCCCCGGGACAGGGGTGATTGACACTGAAGCTTTCTTT. This translates into CASSPGTGVIDTEAFF. V usage is TRBV5-1 and J usage is TRBJ1-1; 10 positions match TRBD1. V lost 4 bases and J lost 3; bases outside the gene matches: 9. This CDR3 is 16 amino acids long. CDR1 SGHRS and CDR2 YFSETQ come from the germline V gene.

The rearrangement joins TRBV5-4 to TRBJ1-3, with 8 bases lining up with TRBD1. CDR1 SGHNT and CDR2 YYREEE come from the germline V gene (reference sequence). After removal of 0 bases from V and 4 bases from J, the junction contained 3 bases not matched to a gene. The CDR3 spans 15 residues. The CDR3 DNA is TGTGCCAGCAGCTTGGGACAGGGGACAGGAAACACCATATATTTT. This gives the protein CASSLGQGTGNTIYF.

The V call is TRBV5-6, the J call TRBJ1-5, with TRBD1 matching 8 bases. The CDR3 spans 15 residues. Germline V CDR1 and CDR2: SGHDT, YYEEEE. Trimming at V came to 0 bases and at J to 4 bases, leaving 3 bases not matched to a gene. The CDR3 loop is CASSLAQGANQPQHF. As DNA, the CDR3 is TGTGCCAGCAGCTTGGCGCAGGGGGCGAATCAGCCCCAGCATTTT.

This chain links TRBV7-2 with TRBJ2-3, with 7 bases aligning to TRBD1. Trimming took 5 bases from V and 1 from J; bases not matched to a gene: 3. This CDR3 has 14 residues. Germline V gene data show CDR1 as SGHTA and CDR2 as FQGNSA. The CDR3 region has the DNA TGTGCCAGCAGCCCCGGACAGGGCACAGATACGCAGTATTTT. Its protein product is CASSPGQGTDTQYF.

The chain joins TRBV7-9 to TRBJ2-3; D perhaps matches TRBD2 (5 bases). CDR3 length equals 15 residues. The germline V gene encodes CDR1 SEHNR and CDR2 FQNEAQ (reference sequence). Trimming took 0 bases from V and 4 from J, leaving 11 bases between them. CDR3 nucleotides: TGTGCCAGCAGCTTAGCTGGGGAGCCACCAGATACGCAGTATTTT. Residues: CASSLAGEPPDTQYF.

V and J are TRBV2 and TRBJ2-1, with 9 bases that match TRBD2. Germline trimming cut 7 bases from V and 6 bases from J; bases unmatched to any gene: 7. This CDR3 has 14 residues. Looked up from germline, CDR1 is SNHLY and CDR2 is FYNNEI. The CDR3 loop is CASMAGGPLNEQFF. The DNA for the CDR3 is TGTGCCAGCATGGCGGGGGGGCCCCTCAATGAGCAGTTCTTC.

The chain couples TRBV30 to TRBJ1-2, with D possibly matching TRBD1 (6 bases). Trimming removed 2 bases at V and 1 base at J, with 20 bases between. Germline V CDR1 and CDR2: GTSNPN, SVGIG (reference sequence). CDR3 length: 17 residues. As DNA, the CDR3 is TGTGCCTGGAGTCGAGGTCAGGGGCTGAGATTTAACTATGGCTACACCTTC. This encodes CAWSRGQGLRFNYGYTF.

This chain links TRBV7-9 with TRBJ2-1; unclear D gene. Germline V gene data show CDR1 as SEHNR and CDR2 as FQNEAQ (reference sequence). Trimming took 5 bases from V and 15 from J, leaving 17 bases between them. CDR3 size: 12 residues. In DNA form, the CDR3 reads TGTGCCAGCAGCGCGAGGACCACCTCGTGGTTCTTC. It yields the protein CASSARTTSWFF.

For this clone: The junction departs from germline at one end; a sequencing error may be responsible. The rearrangement joins TRBV7-9 to TRBJ1-1; D remains ambiguous. There are 11 residues in the CDR3. Germline CDR1 SEHNR, CDR2 FQNEAQ (reference sequence). CDR3 sequence: CASSLLEPPGF. CDR3 coding DNA: TGTGCCAGCAGCCTATTAGAACCCCCGGGCTTT.